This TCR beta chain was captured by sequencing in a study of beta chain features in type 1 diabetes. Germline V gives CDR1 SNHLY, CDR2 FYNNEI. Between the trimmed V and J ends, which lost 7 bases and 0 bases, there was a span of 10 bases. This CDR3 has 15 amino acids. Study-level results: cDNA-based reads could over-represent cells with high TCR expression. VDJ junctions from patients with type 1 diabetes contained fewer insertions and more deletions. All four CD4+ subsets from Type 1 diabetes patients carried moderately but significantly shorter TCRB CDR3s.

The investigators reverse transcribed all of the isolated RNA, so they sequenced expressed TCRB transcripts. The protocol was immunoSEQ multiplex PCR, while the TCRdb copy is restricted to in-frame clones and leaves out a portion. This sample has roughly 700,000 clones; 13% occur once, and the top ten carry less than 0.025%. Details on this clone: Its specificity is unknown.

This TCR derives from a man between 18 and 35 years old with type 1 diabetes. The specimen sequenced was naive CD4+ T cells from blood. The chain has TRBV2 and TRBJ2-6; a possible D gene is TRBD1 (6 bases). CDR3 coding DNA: TGTGCCAGCACTATAGGGGGCTCTGGGGCCAACGTCCTGACTTTC. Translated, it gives CASTIGGSGANVLTF.